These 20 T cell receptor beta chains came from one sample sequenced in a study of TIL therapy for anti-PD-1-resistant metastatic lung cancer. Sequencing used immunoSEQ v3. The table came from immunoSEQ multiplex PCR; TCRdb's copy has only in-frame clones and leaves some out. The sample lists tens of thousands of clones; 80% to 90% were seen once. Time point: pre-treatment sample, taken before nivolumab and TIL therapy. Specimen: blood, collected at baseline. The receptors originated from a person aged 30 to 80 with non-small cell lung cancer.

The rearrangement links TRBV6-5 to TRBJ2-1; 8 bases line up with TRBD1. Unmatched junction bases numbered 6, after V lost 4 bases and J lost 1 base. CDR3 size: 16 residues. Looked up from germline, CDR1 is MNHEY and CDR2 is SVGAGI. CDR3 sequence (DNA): TGTGCCAGCAGTTTCGACAGGGGTTGGTCCTACAATGAGCAGTTCTTC. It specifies CASSFDRGWSYNEQFF.

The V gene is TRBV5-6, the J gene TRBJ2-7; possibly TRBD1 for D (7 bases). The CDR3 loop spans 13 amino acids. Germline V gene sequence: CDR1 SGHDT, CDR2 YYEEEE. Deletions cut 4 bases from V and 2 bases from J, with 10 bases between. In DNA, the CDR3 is TGTGCCAGCAGCCGGGGGACAGCCTACGAGCAGTACTTC. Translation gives CASSRGTAYEQYF.

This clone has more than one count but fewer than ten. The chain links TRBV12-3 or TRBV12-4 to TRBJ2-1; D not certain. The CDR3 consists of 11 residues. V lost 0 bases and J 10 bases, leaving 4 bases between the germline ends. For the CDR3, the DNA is TGTGCCAGCAGTTTAGCGTCCGAGCAGTTCTTC. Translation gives CASSLASEQFF.

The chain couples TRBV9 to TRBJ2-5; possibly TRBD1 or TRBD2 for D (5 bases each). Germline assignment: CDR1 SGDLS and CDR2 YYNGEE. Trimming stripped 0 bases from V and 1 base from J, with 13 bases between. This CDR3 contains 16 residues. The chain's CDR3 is CASSVAPSGGQETQYF. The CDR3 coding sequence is TGTGCCAGCAGCGTAGCTCCCAGTGGGGGCCAAGAGACCCAGTACTTC. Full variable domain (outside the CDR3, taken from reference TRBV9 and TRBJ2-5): DSGVTQTPKHLITATGQRVTLRCSPRSGDLSVYWYQQSLDQGLQFLIQYYNGEERAKGNILERFSAQQFPDLHSELNLSSLELGDSALYFCASSVAPSGGQETQYFGPGTRLLVL.

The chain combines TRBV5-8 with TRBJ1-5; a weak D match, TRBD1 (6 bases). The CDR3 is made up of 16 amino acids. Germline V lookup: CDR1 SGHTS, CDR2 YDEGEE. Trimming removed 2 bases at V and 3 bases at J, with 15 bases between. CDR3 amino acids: CASSLTHRDSNQPQHF. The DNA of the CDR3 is TGTGCCAGCAGCTTAACCCACAGGGATTCCAATCAGCCCCAGCATTTT.

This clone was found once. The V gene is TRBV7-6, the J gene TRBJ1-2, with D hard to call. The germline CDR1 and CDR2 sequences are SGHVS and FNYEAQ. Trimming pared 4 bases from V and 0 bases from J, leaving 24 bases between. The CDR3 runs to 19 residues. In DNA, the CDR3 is TGTGCCAGCAGCTCCTCCCAATACGGCATAAGAGGCTCTAACTATGGCTACACCTTC. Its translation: CASSSSQYGIRGSNYGYTF.

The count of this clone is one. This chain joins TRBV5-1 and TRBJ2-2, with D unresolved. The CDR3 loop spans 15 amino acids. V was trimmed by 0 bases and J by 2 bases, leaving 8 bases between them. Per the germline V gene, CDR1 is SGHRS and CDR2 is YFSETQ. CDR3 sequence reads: CASSLAESNTGELFF. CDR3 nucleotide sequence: TGCGCCAGCAGCTTGGCTGAAAGCAACACCGGGGAGCTGTTTTTT.

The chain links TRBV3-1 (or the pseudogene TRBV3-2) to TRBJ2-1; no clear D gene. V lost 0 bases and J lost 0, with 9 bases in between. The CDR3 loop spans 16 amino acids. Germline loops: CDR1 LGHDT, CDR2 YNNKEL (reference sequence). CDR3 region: CASSQEGLNSYNEQFF. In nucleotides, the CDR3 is TGTGCCAGCAGCCAAGAAGGCCTTAACTCCTACAATGAGCAGTTCTTC.

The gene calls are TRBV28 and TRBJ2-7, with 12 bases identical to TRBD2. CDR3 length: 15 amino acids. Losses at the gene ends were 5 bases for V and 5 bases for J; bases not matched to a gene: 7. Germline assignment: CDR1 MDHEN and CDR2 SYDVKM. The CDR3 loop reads CASSPGLAGRDEQYF. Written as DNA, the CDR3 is TGTGCCAGCAGTCCCGGACTAGCGGGACGGGACGAGCAGTACTTC.

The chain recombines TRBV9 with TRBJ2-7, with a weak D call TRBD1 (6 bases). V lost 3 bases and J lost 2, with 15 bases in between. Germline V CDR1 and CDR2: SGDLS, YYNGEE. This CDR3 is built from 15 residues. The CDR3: CASSAALQGPYEQYF. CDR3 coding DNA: TGTGCCAGCAGCGCAGCCCTACAGGGCCCCTACGAGCAGTACTTC.

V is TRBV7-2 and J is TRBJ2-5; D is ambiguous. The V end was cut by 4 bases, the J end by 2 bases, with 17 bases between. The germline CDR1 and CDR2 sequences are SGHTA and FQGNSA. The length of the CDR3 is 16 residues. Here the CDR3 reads CASSYPKGRTQETQYF. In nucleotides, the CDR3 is TGTGCCAGCAGCTACCCCAAAGGACGTACACAAGAGACCCAGTACTTC.

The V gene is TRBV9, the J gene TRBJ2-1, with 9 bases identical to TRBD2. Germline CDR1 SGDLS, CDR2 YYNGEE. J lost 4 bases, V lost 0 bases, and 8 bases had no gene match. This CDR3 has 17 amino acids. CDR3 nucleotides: TGTGCCAGCAGCGTAGGGGCAGCAGCGGGAGGATACAATGAGCAGTTCTTC. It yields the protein CASSVGAAAGGYNEQFF.

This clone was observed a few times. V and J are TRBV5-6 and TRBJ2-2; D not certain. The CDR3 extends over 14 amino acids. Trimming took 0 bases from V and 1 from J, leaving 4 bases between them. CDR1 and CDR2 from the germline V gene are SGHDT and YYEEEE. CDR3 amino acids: CASSLGQNTGELFF. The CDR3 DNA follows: TGTGCCAGCAGCTTGGGTCAGAACACCGGGGAGCTGTTTTTT.

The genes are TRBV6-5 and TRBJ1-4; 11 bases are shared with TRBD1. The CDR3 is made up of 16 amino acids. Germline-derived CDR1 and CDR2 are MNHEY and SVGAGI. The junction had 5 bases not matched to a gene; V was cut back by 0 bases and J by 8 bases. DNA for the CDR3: TGTGCCAGCAGTTACTCGGGACAGGGGGAGGGAGAAAAACTGTTTTTT. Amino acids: CASSYSGQGEGEKLFF.

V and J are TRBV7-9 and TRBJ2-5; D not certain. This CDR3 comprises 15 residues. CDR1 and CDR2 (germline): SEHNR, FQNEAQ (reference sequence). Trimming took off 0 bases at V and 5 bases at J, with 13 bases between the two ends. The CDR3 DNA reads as TGTGCCAGCAGCTTAGCAGTAGGAGTGGGGGAGACCCAGTACTTC. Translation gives CASSLAVGVGETQYF.

The CDR3 protein is CSVDGTRTPGEQYF. CDR3 in DNA: TGCAGCGTTGATGGGACACGCACCCCGGGAGAGCAGTACTTC. The V gene is TRBV29-1, the J gene TRBJ2-7; weak D call: TRBD1 (6 bases). The V end was cut by 3 bases, the J end by 7 bases, with 19 bases between. The CDR3 consists of 14 residues. Germline loops: CDR1 SQVTM, CDR2 ANQGSEA.

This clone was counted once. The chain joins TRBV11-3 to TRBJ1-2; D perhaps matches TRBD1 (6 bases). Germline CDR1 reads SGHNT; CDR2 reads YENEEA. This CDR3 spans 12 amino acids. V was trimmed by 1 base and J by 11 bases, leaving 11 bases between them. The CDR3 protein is CASSLGTQGYTF. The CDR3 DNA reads TGTGCCAGCAGCTTAGGGACACAGGGTTACACCTTC.

The CDR3 here is CASSLVGRTEAFF. CDR3 DNA sequence: TGTGCCAGCAGCTTAGTCGGCCGGACTGAAGCTTTCTTT. The chain uses TRBV7-2 and TRBJ1-1, with D hard to call. Trimming removed 1 base at V and 5 bases at J, with 8 bases between. The CDR3 has 13 amino acids. Germline-derived CDR1 and CDR2 are SGHTA and FQGNSA.

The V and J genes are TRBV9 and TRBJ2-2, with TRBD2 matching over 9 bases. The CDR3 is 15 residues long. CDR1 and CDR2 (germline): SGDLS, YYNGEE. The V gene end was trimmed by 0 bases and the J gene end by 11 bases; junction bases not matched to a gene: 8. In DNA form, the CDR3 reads TGTGCCAGCAGCGTAGGGAGCGGGGGGTCACGAGAGCTGTTTTTT. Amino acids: CASSVGSGGSRELFF.

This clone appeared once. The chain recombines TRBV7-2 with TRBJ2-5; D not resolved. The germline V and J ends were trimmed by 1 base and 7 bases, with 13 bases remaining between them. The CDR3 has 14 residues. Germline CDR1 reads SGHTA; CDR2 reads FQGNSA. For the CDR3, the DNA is TGTGCCAGCAGCTTAGTCGAGTGGAAAGGGACCCAGTACTTC. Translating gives CASSLVEWKGTQYF.